This T cell receptor (beta chain) originates from a study of PD-L1 blockade in urothelial cancer. Across the study: Bladder-origin urothelial cancer in males covered most of the roughly 29 patients.

Germline lookup yields CDR1 SGDLS and CDR2 YYNGEE. The CDR3 extends over 15 amino acids. The V and J ends lost 1 base and 0 bases respectively, with 10 bases between them. TCRdb's copy holds only in-frame clones and misses some; the assay was immunoSEQ multiplex PCR. The sample records more than 60,000 clones, 85% to 90% being singletons. Time point described: peripheral blood 6 weeks after treatment start. This receptor was obtained from a man between 60 and 75 years old with urothelial cancer. The rearrangement joins TRBV9 to TRBJ1-1; D is perhaps TRBD1 (5 bases). This material consisted of PBMCs, taken around atezolizumab (anti-PD-L1) treatment. The CDR3 loop reads CASSVKRDLNTEAFF. CDR3 DNA sequence: TGTGCCAGCAGCGTAAAGAGGGACTTGAACACTGAAGCTTTCTTT.